This TCR beta chain was sequenced for a study of blood T cell repertoires in COVID-19. The overall study: There were acute and convalescent COVID-19 samples, and they came from the United States, Italy and Spain.

Original methodology: How many nucleated cells were present was estimated from reference gene primer amplification. TCRdb keeps only in-frame clones here, not all; method: immunoSEQ multiplex PCR. V, J and clone size are those of that table, while D and trimming were read from the DNA. In the table there are a few hundred thousand clones, around 90% of which are singletons. Participants were aged about 18 to 100 years from some 24 US areas. For recovered donors of Cohort 3, there were two negative PCRs, clearance, or symptom resolution. The germline V and J ends were trimmed by 3 bases and 1 base, with 7 bases remaining between them. Germline CDR1 reads WSHSY; CDR2 reads SAAADI. The CDR3 sequence is 14 residues long.

The specimen sequenced was PBMCs or T cells enriched from blood (not recorded which). This clonotype was sampled from a man in his late teens or twenties who had recovered from COVID-19. This chain uses TRBV10-2 with TRBJ1-5, with D tentatively TRBD1 (5 bases). CDR3 region: CASSDGGSNQPQHF. As DNA, the CDR3 is TGCGCCAGCAGTGATGGGGGGAGCAATCAGCCCCAGCATTTT.